These T cell receptor beta chains were read from a single sample in a study of shared clonotypes between healthy human individuals. Assay: immunoSEQ multiplex PCR; the TCRdb copy retains only in-frame clones and omits some. The sample shows about 2.1 million clones, 80% to 95% of them seen only once. Specimen: naive CD8+ T cells from PBMCs. The receptor set was obtained from a man younger than 30 in good health. Some clones in this sample may be carry-over from other donors' samples. CDR3s include the opening cysteine and the closing phenylalanine or tryptophan. D genes are given only for firm matches. Rows may omit the clone size; those that give it use once, few, many or a size class.

v_gene: TRBV7-7
d_gene: -
abundance: once
j_gene: TRBJ2-3
len: 15
CDR3aa: CASSPGLVSTDTQYF
CDR3nt: TGTGCCAGCAGCCCCGGGCTAGTCAGCACAGATACGCAGTATTTT

v_gene: TRBV25-1
d_gene: -
abundance: -
j_gene: TRBJ1-2
len: 14
CDR3aa: CASSDDGGRYGYTF
CDR3nt: TGTGCCAGCAGTGATGATGGAGGACGCTATGGCTACACCTTC

v_gene: TRBV18
d_gene: -
abundance: -
j_gene: TRBJ2-7
len: 16
CDR3aa: CASSPRRDRHSYEQYF
CDR3nt: TGTGCCAGCTCACCAAGAAGGGACCGACACTCCTACGAGCAGTACTTC

v_gene: TRBV27
d_gene: -
abundance: -
j_gene: TRBJ2-7
len: 18
CDR3aa: CASSFQPTDKSLSYEQYF
CDR3nt: TGTGCCAGCAGTTTCCAACCGACGGATAAATCACTCTCCTACGAGCAGTACTTC

v_gene: TRBV6-5
d_gene: -
abundance: once
j_gene: TRBJ2-1
len: 14
CDR3aa: CASSYWGSNNEQFF
CDR3nt: TGTGCCAGCAGTTACTGGGGCAGCAACAATGAGCAGTTCTTC

v_gene: TRBV6-1
d_gene: -
abundance: -
j_gene: TRBJ1-1
len: 15
CDR3aa: CASSEFRTPGTEAFF
CDR3nt: TGTGCCAGCAGTGAATTTAGGACCCCGGGCACTGAAGCTTTCTTT

v_gene: TRBV4-3
d_gene: -
abundance: few
j_gene: TRBJ1-5
len: 15
CDR3aa: CASSQGTASNQPQHF
CDR3nt: TGCGCCAGCAGCCAAGGAACAGCTAGCAATCAGCCCCAGCATTTT

v_gene: TRBV9
d_gene: -
abundance: -
j_gene: TRBJ2-3
len: 14
CDR3aa: CASSNRDFTDTQYF
CDR3nt: TGTGCCAGCAGCAACAGGGACTTCACAGATACGCAGTATTTT

v_gene: TRBV9
d_gene: TRBD1
abundance: -
j_gene: TRBJ2-5
len: 14
CDR3aa: CASSVPDRGETQYF
CDR3nt: TGTGCCAGCAGCGTCCCAGACAGGGGGGAGACCCAGTACTTC

v_gene: TRBV9
d_gene: -
abundance: few
j_gene: TRBJ1-1
len: 14
CDR3aa: CASSPMGAGIEAFF
CDR3nt: TGTGCCAGCAGCCCCATGGGGGCAGGCATTGAAGCTTTCTTT

v_gene: TRBV30
d_gene: -
abundance: -
j_gene: TRBJ2-4
len: 15
CDR3aa: CAWSEREYLGNIQYF
CDR3nt: TGTGCCTGGAGTGAGAGAGAATATCTGGGGAACATTCAGTACTTC

v_gene: TRBV27
d_gene: -
abundance: -
j_gene: TRBJ2-5
len: 13
CDR3aa: CASSSPPHETQYF
CDR3nt: TGTGCCAGCAGTTCTCCGCCCCACGAGACCCAGTACTTC

v_gene: TRBV7-9
d_gene: -
abundance: -
j_gene: TRBJ2-3
len: 13
CDR3aa: CASSLPRLDVQYF
CDR3nt: TGTGCCAGCAGCTTACCACGACTAGACGTGCAGTATTTT

v_gene: TRBV4-3
d_gene: TRBD2
abundance: -
j_gene: TRBJ2-1
len: 15
CDR3aa: CASSLGTSGTNEQFF
CDR3nt: TGCGCCAGCAGCCTCGGGACTAGCGGGACCAATGAGCAGTTCTTC

v_gene: TRBV7-2
d_gene: TRBD1
abundance: -
j_gene: TRBJ1-2
len: 18
CDR3aa: CASSHRDRGAPANYGYTF
CDR3nt: TGTGCCAGCAGCCACCGGGACAGGGGGGCCCCAGCTAACTATGGCTACACCTTC

v_gene: TRBV28
d_gene: TRBD2
abundance: -
j_gene: TRBJ2-2
len: 15
CDR3aa: CASSPGTTNTGELFF
CDR3nt: TGTGCCAGCAGTCCCGGGACTACGAACACCGGGGAGCTGTTTTTT

v_gene: TRBV28
d_gene: TRBD1
abundance: -
j_gene: TRBJ2-7
len: 14
CDR3aa: CASKLTGGGYEQYF
CDR3nt: TGTGCCAGCAAGCTCACAGGGGGAGGCTACGAGCAGTACTTC

v_gene: TRBV6-6
d_gene: TRBD2
abundance: once
j_gene: TRBJ2-6
len: 16
CDR3aa: CASRIGGGAGANVLTF
CDR3nt: TGTGCCAGCAGAATCGGGGGGGGCGCTGGGGCCAACGTCCTGACTTTC

v_gene: TRBV15
d_gene: TRBD2
abundance: -
j_gene: TRBJ2-1
len: 15
CDR3aa: CATSRIPGGPNEQFF
CDR3nt: TGTGCCACCAGCAGGATACCGGGAGGGCCCAATGAGCAGTTCTTC

v_gene: TRBV11-2
d_gene: TRBD2
abundance: -
j_gene: TRBJ2-3
len: 19
CDR3aa: CASSLDRLWRESYTDTQYF
CDR3nt: TGTGCCAGCAGCTTAGACAGGTTATGGCGGGAGTCGTACACAGATACGCAGTATTTT

v_gene: TRBV9
d_gene: -
abundance: few
j_gene: TRBJ2-1
len: 15
CDR3aa: CASSVGSSSYNEQFF
CDR3nt: TGTGCCAGCAGCGTAGGATCTAGCTCCTACAATGAGCAGTTCTTC

v_gene: TRBV27
d_gene: -
abundance: -
j_gene: TRBJ2-7
len: 14
CDR3aa: CASSFFGPSGEQYF
CDR3nt: TGTGCCAGCAGTTTCTTCGGGCCCTCGGGGGAGCAGTACTTC

v_gene: TRBV29-1
d_gene: TRBD2
abundance: -
j_gene: TRBJ2-1
len: 14
CDR3aa: CSVPPGGSGNEQFF
CDR3nt: TGCAGCGTGCCCCCCGGCGGGAGTGGAAATGAGCAGTTCTTC

v_gene: TRBV7-2
d_gene: TRBD2
abundance: -
j_gene: TRBJ2-7
len: 18
CDR3aa: CASSSRSPASGSSYEQYF
CDR3nt: TGTGCCAGCAGCTCCCGCTCACCGGCTAGCGGGAGCTCCTACGAGCAGTACTTC

v_gene: TRBV10-3
d_gene: TRBD2
abundance: -
j_gene: TRBJ2-7
len: 16
CDR3aa: CAISVGTSGRVHEQYF
CDR3nt: TGTGCCATCAGCGTCGGGACTAGCGGGAGGGTCCACGAGCAGTACTTC

v_gene: TRBV6-5
d_gene: -
abundance: -
j_gene: TRBJ2-5
len: 12
CDR3aa: CASSLPAETQYF
CDR3nt: TGTGCCAGCAGCCTCCCGGCAGAGACCCAGTACTTC

v_gene: TRBV5-1
d_gene: TRBD2
abundance: -
j_gene: TRBJ2-3
len: 16
CDR3aa: CASSLPLAGGTDTQYF
CDR3nt: TGCGCCAGCAGCTTGCCACTAGCGGGAGGTACAGATACGCAGTATTTT

v_gene: TRBV6-1
d_gene: TRBD2
abundance: -
j_gene: TRBJ2-7
len: 15
CDR3aa: CASREGLADLYEQYF
CDR3nt: TGTGCCAGCAGAGAGGGACTAGCGGACCTCTACGAGCAGTACTTC

v_gene: TRBV29-1
d_gene: -
abundance: -
j_gene: TRBJ2-1
len: 15
CDR3aa: CSVSLPRTQYNEQFF
CDR3nt: TGCAGCGTTTCGCTTCCGAGGACTCAATACAATGAGCAGTTCTTC

v_gene: TRBV28
d_gene: -
abundance: -
j_gene: TRBJ1-5
len: 14
CDR3aa: CASSRRGRNQPQHF
CDR3nt: TGTGCCAGCAGTCGCCGCGGACGCAATCAGCCCCAGCATTTT

v_gene: TRBV4-1
d_gene: -
abundance: -
j_gene: TRBJ1-4
len: 15
CDR3aa: CASSQGQATNEKLFF
CDR3nt: TGCGCCAGCAGCCAAGGACAGGCGACTAATGAAAAACTGTTTTTT

v_gene: TRBV6-6
d_gene: -
abundance: -
j_gene: TRBJ1-5
len: 15
CDR3aa: CASSFWLQVDQPQHF
CDR3nt: TGTGCCAGCAGTTTTTGGTTACAGGTGGATCAGCCCCAGCATTTT

v_gene: TRBV7-9
d_gene: TRBD1
abundance: once
j_gene: TRBJ2-1
len: 15
CDR3aa: CASSGTGGRYNEQFF
CDR3nt: TGTGCCAGCAGCGGGACAGGGGGACGTTACAATGAGCAGTTCTTC